These 32 T cell receptor beta chains were all obtained from the same sample, sequenced in a study of blood T cells in healthy people across ages. The authors ran a second PCR of about 7 to 11 cycles using a sample-barcoded 5' primer and a J-beta primer mix. Each CDR3 protein is one row after TCRdb ran MiXCR on the 5' RACE reads. The sample yields about 1 million distinct CDR3 sequences, 40% to 55% seen once. Material: blood. These receptors originate from a woman aged 55-69 years in good health.

V and J are TRBV6-5 and TRBJ2-1; D remains ambiguous. V shed 5 bases and J shed 5 bases, with 10 bases lying between them. From germline, CDR1 is MNHEY and CDR2 SVGAGI. This CDR3 is 13 amino acids long. CDR3 loop: CASSDVGNNEQFF. The CDR3 DNA reads as TGTGCCAGCAGTGACGTGGGGAACAATGAGCAGTTCTTC.

This chain links TRBV7-3 with TRBJ2-7; TRBD2 agrees at 13 bases. The J call may be faulty, since TRBJ2-5 better matches the DNA end. Germline V CDR1 and CDR2: SGHTA, FQGTGA. The CDR3 loop spans 17 amino acids. This CDR3 is CASSPRTSGSEGETQYF. The CDR3 DNA reads as TGTGCCAGCAGCCCTCGGACTAGCGGGAGTGAGGGTGAGACCCAGTACTTC.

This clonotype showed up just a few times. V gene TRBV28 combines with J gene TRBJ2-3; a weak D match, TRBD2 (6 bases). CDR1 and CDR2 from the germline V gene are MDHEN and SYDVKM. The CDR3 totals 13 residues. The CDR3 nucleotides read TGTGCGGGGGGACCCCCGGGTGAAGATACGCAGTATTTT. Protein sequence: CAGGPPGEDTQYF.

The chain links TRBV5-1 to TRBJ2-3, with TRBD1 matching over 7 bases. Trimming removed 2 bases from V and 6 bases from J; junction bases left unmatched: 3. The germline gives CDR1 SGHRS, CDR2 YFSETQ. The CDR3 runs to 13 residues. CDR3 region: CASSLRGQDTQYF. The CDR3 bases are TGCGCCAGCAGCTTAAGGGGGCAGGATACGCAGTATTTT.

With respect to this clonotype: A much bigger clone sits one base away, suggesting this may be a read error. The rearrangement links TRBV4-1 to TRBJ2-1; 8 bases fit TRBD2. The J call may not be correct, given that the DNA end is closer to TRBJ2-7. Germline loops: CDR1 MGHRA, CDR2 YSYEKL. There are 16 residues in the CDR3. CDR3 sequence (DNA): TGCGCCAGCAGCCAAGAAGGAGCGGGAGCTTACAATGAGCAGTACTTC. Its protein product is CASSQEGAGAYNEQYF.

The chain links TRBV30 to TRBJ2-4; TRBD1 agrees at 9 bases. The DNA end is more similar to TRBJ2-7, so the J call may be wrong. Germline CDR1 and CDR2: GTSNPN and SVGIG (reference sequence). The length of the CDR3 is 16 residues. The CDR3 sequence is CAWSKTGGRFIYEQYF. The CDR3 bases are TGTGCCTGGAGTAAAACAGGGGGCAGGTTCATCTACGAGCAGTACTTC.

The rearrangement joins TRBV29-1 to TRBJ2-7, with TRBD1 matching over 7 bases. The V gene's germline CDR1 is SQVTM and CDR2 ANQGSEA. J lost 0 bases, V lost 4 bases, and 6 bases had no gene match. The CDR3 is 14 amino acids. Here the CDR3 reads CSVADRQSSYEQYF. CDR3 in DNA: TGCAGCGTTGCGGACAGGCAGAGCTCCTACGAGCAGTACTTC.

This clonotype was observed a few times. V usage is TRBV29-1 and J usage is TRBJ1-2; unclear D gene. The germline CDR1 and CDR2 sequences are SQVTM and ANQGSEA. V was cut by 4 bases and J by 1 base, with 19 bases left in between. This CDR3 has 16 amino acids. In DNA, the CDR3 is TGCAGCGTTGGGTTACAAGTCCTCCAAAGTAACTATGGCTACACCTTC. Residues: CSVGLQVLQSNYGYTF.

This clonotype was detected many times. The chain combines TRBV11-2 with TRBJ2-1; 15 bases are a match to TRBD2. Germline-derived CDR1 and CDR2 are SGHAT and FQNNGV. CDR3 size: 19 residues. Losses at the gene ends were 2 bases for V and 0 bases for J; bases not matched to a gene: 5. CDR3 coding DNA: TGTGCCAGCAGCTTAAGGGGACTAGCGGGAGGCTCCTCCTACAATGAGCAGTTCTTC. Translated, it gives CASSLRGLAGGSSYNEQFF.

The chain employs TRBV18 and TRBJ2-5; D uncertain. The CDR3 is 13 residues long. V was cut by 5 bases and J by 5 bases, with 12 bases left in between. Germline loops: CDR1 KGHSH, CDR2 LQKENI. The CDR3 reads CASSFSWRETQYF. DNA for the CDR3: TGTGCCAGCTCATTCAGTTGGCGGGAGACCCAGTACTTC.

The V call is TRBV6-1, the J call TRBJ1-4; D is uncertain. V was shortened by 4 bases and J by 7 bases, with 10 bases between the two germline ends. This CDR3 region has 13 residues. Germline CDR1 MNHNS, CDR2 SASEGT. The CDR3 DNA reads TGTGCCAGCAGTGGGGTCTTAGGTGAAAAACTGTTTTTT. This gives the protein CASSGVLGEKLFF.

This clonotype was picked up one time. The chain joins TRBV2 to TRBJ2-1; the D is unclear. This CDR3 comprises 11 residues. V dropped 7 bases and J dropped 3 bases, with 4 bases sitting between them. Germline V gene lookup returns CDR1 SNHLY and CDR2 FYNNEI. For the CDR3, the DNA is TGTGCCAGCATAATCTACAATGAGCAGTTCTTC. Translating it yields CASIIYNEQFF.

This clonotype has only a few counts. The gene calls are TRBV29-1 and TRBJ2-1; 8 positions agree with TRBD1. The V gene end was trimmed by 4 bases and the J gene end by 7 bases; junction bases not matched to a gene: 6. Germline V gives CDR1 SQVTM, CDR2 ANQGSEA. The CDR3 spans 13 residues. For the CDR3, the DNA is TGCAGCGTTGGGGACAGGTATATTAATGAGCAGTTCTTC. Its protein product is CSVGDRYINEQFF.

This chain links TRBV25-1 with TRBJ2-5; a weak D match, TRBD1 (6 bases). V was clipped by 4 bases and J by 5 bases, with 14 bases between them. Germline V lookup: CDR1 MGHDK, CDR2 SYGVNS. The CDR3 runs 14 residues. The CDR3 nucleotides read TGTGCCAGCAGTGGGCCGTCGGGACACGAGACCCAGTACTTC. It specifies CASSGPSGHETQYF.

CDR3 coding DNA: TGTGCCAGCAGCCCCGAGGGGGACTACAATGAGCAGTTCTTC. It is translated as CASSPEGDYNEQFF. The rearrangement uses TRBV3-1 and TRBJ2-1; D perhaps matches TRBD1 (6 bases). V was shortened by 4 bases and J by 3 bases, with 10 bases between the two germline ends. The germline V gene has CDR1 LGHDT and CDR2 YNNKEL (reference sequence). This CDR3 has 14 amino acids.

With respect to this clonotype: A clone one base away is much larger, so this may be a read error. The chain uses TRBV12-3 or TRBV12-4 and TRBJ2-7, with a tentative D call TRBD1 (6 bases). The CDR3 sequence is 12 residues long. The DNA for the CDR3 is TGTGCCAGCAGTCGGGACATCTACGAGCGGTACTTC. Translating gives CASSRDIYERYF.

The gene calls are TRBV12-3 or TRBV12-4 and TRBJ2-7; 10 bases fit TRBD2. The length of the CDR3 is 15 residues. The trim removed 5 bases at V and 7 bases at J, leaving 11 bases unmatched. CDR3 amino acids: CASSRTGLALGEQYF. CDR3 sequence (DNA): TGTGCCAGCAGTAGGACGGGACTAGCGCTAGGGGAGCAGTACTTC.

This clonotype was picked up one time. The chain has TRBV20-1 and TRBJ2-5; D is perhaps TRBD2 (7 bases). The DNA matches TRBJ2-7 better at its end, which makes the J call doubtful. The germline V gene encodes CDR1 DFQATT and CDR2 SNEGSKA (reference sequence). The CDR3 length is 13 residues. This chain's CDR3 is CSASRGAKGEQYF. The DNA for the CDR3 is TGCAGTGCTAGCCGGGGGGCGAAGGGCGAGCAGTACTTC.

Points on this clonotype: This may be a read error: a much more frequent sequence differs by one nucleotide. CDR3 coding DNA: TGCGGTGCTACAAGCACTGATTTTTCTAACTATGGCTACACCTTC. It is translated as CGATSTDFSNYGYTF. The chain combines TRBV20-1 with TRBJ1-2; D is unclear. The V gene's germline CDR1 is DFQATT and CDR2 SNEGSKA (reference sequence). The length of the CDR3 is 15 residues.

This chain's CDR3 is CASSLARVRYGYTF. The CDR3 nucleotides read TGTGCCAGCAGCTTAGCCAGGGTGAGGTATGGCTACACCTTC. V usage is TRBV7-2 and J usage is TRBJ1-2; maybe TRBD1 (5 bases). Germline CDR1 and CDR2: SGHTA and FQGNSA. The germline V and J ends were trimmed by 0 bases and 5 bases, with 10 bases remaining between them. This CDR3 has 14 residues.

This clonotype was recorded a few times. CDR3 sequence (DNA): TGCAGTGCTAGAGGCGGGAGTGCCAAAAACATTCAGTACTTC. It codes for CSARGGSAKNIQYF. The chain employs TRBV20-1 and TRBJ2-4; 7 nucleotides align to TRBD2. The ends lost 1 base at V and 1 base at J; junction bases unmatched: 1. The V gene's germline CDR1 is DFQATT and CDR2 SNEGSKA (reference sequence). The CDR3 has 14 amino acids.

The rearrangement joins TRBV20-1 to TRBJ2-3; 8 bases fit TRBD1. The V gene end was trimmed by 6 bases and the J gene end by 8 bases; junction bases not matched to a gene: 16. CDR3 length: 15 amino acids. CDR1 DFQATT and CDR2 SNEGSKA come from the germline V gene (reference sequence). The CDR3 sequence is CSAGGQGDSLGTQYF. CDR3 DNA: TGCAGTGCGGGCGGACAGGGTGATTCTTTGGGTACGCAGTATTTT.

This clonotype was observed a handful of times. The chain carries TRBV9 and TRBJ2-7; 10 bases fit TRBD1. The CDR3 runs 15 residues. V shed 4 bases, J shed 3 bases, and the junction held 7 bases outside the gene matches. Germline V gene sequence: CDR1 SGDLS, CDR2 YYNGEE. CDR3 protein: CASSSEGQGYYEQYF. CDR3 in DNA: TGTGCCAGCAGCTCAGAGGGACAGGGGTACTACGAGCAGTACTTC.

The chain recombines TRBV12-3 or TRBV12-4 with TRBJ2-1, with 7 bases that match TRBD2. Matching the DNA end better, TRBJ2-7 makes the J call doubtful. The CDR3 runs 16 residues. In DNA form, the CDR3 reads TGTGCCAGCAGTTTAGTTGGGAGGGCCTTGTTCAATGAGCAGTACTTC. Translating it yields CASSLVGRALFNEQYF.

This clonotype was counted once. The V and J genes are TRBV6-1 and TRBJ1-2, with D unclear. Deletions cut 1 base from V and 6 bases from J, with 9 bases between. In germline, CDR1 is MNHNS, CDR2 SASEGT. The length of the CDR3 is 13 residues. The CDR3 region is CASSEGQADGYTF. The CDR3 coding sequence is TGTGCCAGCAGTGAAGGGCAGGCTGATGGCTACACCTTC.

The V call is TRBV14, the J call TRBJ2-2; D is undetermined. V was trimmed by 3 bases and J by 4 bases, leaving 6 bases between them. CDR1 is SGHDN, CDR2 FVKESK, per germline. This CDR3 has 13 residues. The chain's CDR3 is CASSQSGTGELFF. CDR3 nucleotide sequence: TGTGCCAGCAGCCAGTCGGGCACCGGGGAGCTGTTTTTT.

The chain has TRBV9 and TRBJ1-4; a weak D match, TRBD1 (5 bases). The CDR3 spans 15 residues. V gave up 6 bases and J gave up 8 bases, with 20 bases separating them. CDR1 SGDLS and CDR2 YYNGEE come from the germline V gene. CDR3 DNA: TGTGCCAGCACCGGCGTTGGGGGAGGAAAAGAAAAACTGTTTTTT. This sequence encodes CASTGVGGGKEKLFF.

The chain has TRBV9 and TRBJ2-7; perhaps TRBD1 as D (5 bases). Germline CDR1 SGDLS, CDR2 YYNGEE. The CDR3 runs to 15 residues. The V and J ends lost 0 bases and 1 base respectively, with 11 bases between them. For the CDR3, the DNA is TGTGCCAGCAGCGTAGACCCAGGGCCATCCTACGAGCAGTACTTC. Its protein product is CASSVDPGPSYEQYF.

This chain connects TRBV20-1 to TRBJ2-4, with TRBD2 as a possible D gene (6 bases). Judging by the DNA end, TRBJ2-7 fits better; the J call may be wrong. CDR3 length equals 13 residues. From germline, CDR1 is DFQATT and CDR2 SNEGSKA (reference sequence). CDR3 DNA: TGCAGTGCACCACGGGACTGGGGCTACGAGCAGTACTTC. Protein: CSAPRDWGYEQYF.

This chain links TRBV6-6 with TRBJ2-1; maybe TRBD1 (6 bases). This CDR3 has 17 amino acids. Germline V CDR1 and CDR2: MNHNY, SVGAGI (reference sequence). V lost 2 bases and J lost 4, with 18 bases in between. CDR3 loop: CASSYVSGGSYYNEQFF. CDR3 in DNA: TGTGCCAGCAGTTACGTATCTGGGGGCAGCTATTACAATGAGCAGTTCTTC.

The rearrangement uses TRBV20-1 and TRBJ2-4; 9 nucleotides agree with TRBD2. The closer fit of TRBJ2-7 to the DNA end suggests the J call may be wrong. The CDR3 spans 16 residues. Looked up from germline, CDR1 is DFQATT and CDR2 is SNEGSKA (reference sequence). The CDR3 DNA reads as TGCAGTGCTAGAGATCTTTCGGGACTAGCAGGGGACGAGCAGTACTTC. It translates to CSARDLSGLAGDEQYF.

CDR3 DNA sequence: TGTGCCAGCAGTTTCACAGCTATTAACTATGGCTACACCTTC. It is translated as CASSFTAINYGYTF. This chain connects TRBV12-3 or TRBV12-4 to TRBJ1-2; no definite D call. This CDR3 spans 14 amino acids. V was trimmed by 3 bases and J by 1 base, leaving 9 bases between them.